This TCR beta chain originates from a study of blood T cell repertoires in COVID-19 (TCRdb year 2020). With regard to the full study: The collaborator samples originated in the United States, Italy and Spain and spanned the acute and convalescent phases of COVID-19. The material from the prospective study consisted of cDNA or gDNA derived from T cells, B-cell-depleted T cells, or PBMCs. Deeply sampled blood TCRbeta repertoires from subjects exposed to, actively infected with, or recovered from COVID-19 were included in the dataset. The repertoires were released in a freely available public database meant as a resource for research on the immune response to SARS-CoV-2. Samples were obtained from the ongoing ImmuneRACE study (first 160 participants) and from 1,254 subjects provided by 6 global collaborators. Sample metadata almost always included a de-identified subject ID, COVID-19 status, age in years and sex. Where available, HLA class I and class II types were obtained from metadata supplied by the sample provider rather than from assay-based typing. What the authors observed across the whole study: The quantity of clinical and demographic metadata differed by source and by participant and was supplied without curation.

Points on this clone: Its antigen remains unidentified. The input lacks base qualities; no much larger clone sits a single base away.

For CDR1 and CDR2, the germline V gene lists MDHEN and SYDVKM. V was cut back by 1 base and J by 1 base, leaving a gap of 11 bases between them. The CDR3 numbers 15 residues from cysteine through phenylalanine. Only the CDR3 portion is preserved as DNA: 45 bases, with reading frame beginning at the first base. TCRbeta CDR3 regions were amplified from genomic DNA using the immunoSEQ Assay, a bias-controlled multiplex PCR. Turning to the authors' computational methods: The number of nucleated cells in each sample was estimated by amplification of reference gene primers within the assay. Sequence reads were collapsed and filtered to measure the absolute abundance of every unique TCRbeta CDR3 rearrangement. For each sample, productive Simpson clonality was calculated as the square root of Simpson's diversity index across productive rearrangements. Imported from immuneACCESS, the table was reduced by TCRdb to in-frame sequences with V and J called. These copies leave out some clones; in studies compared against another copy, an unresolved V gene accounts for under half, and the cause of the remainder is not known. V and J calls plus clone size are reproduced from that table; the DNA served to infer D and trimming. A total of approximately 250,000 clones appear in this sample, roughly 85% of them only once. The ten top clones hold roughly 4.6% of the sample.

One collaborating source in Seattle enrolled patients during active infection and followed them longitudinally through the course of disease. The collaborating institutions used their own protocols to collect whole blood in K2EDTA tubes. For TCRbeta analysis, collaborator samples were shipped as frozen whole blood, as isolated PBMCs, or as DNA extracted from either sample type. The chain was built from TRBV28 and TRBJ2-7, with the D gene not confidently named. The clonotype originates from a man aged 45-65 years with COVID-19, enrolled during active disease. Sequencing input: peripheral blood. Read as DNA, the sequence is TGTGCCAGCAGTTTATTAGCAGTAGCATCCTACGAGCAGTACTTC. Its protein reads: CASSLLAVASYEQYF.